A selection of T cell receptor beta chains follows, all from one sample in a study of blood T cell repertoires in COVID-19. TCRdb keeps only in-frame clones here, not all; method: immunoSEQ multiplex PCR. The table has about 180,000 clones, 80% to 85% seen once; the top ten hold around 7%. Sequencing was carried out using peripheral blood. These receptor sequences come from a middle-aged woman with COVID-19, enrolled during active disease. CDR3s include the opening cysteine and the closing phenylalanine or tryptophan. D genes are given only for firm matches. For some rows the clone size is stated as once, few or many, or as a class when expanded; others skip it.

len	d_gene	v_gene	j_gene	abundance	CDR3aa	CDR3nt
15	.	TRBV2	TRBJ2-3	medium-sized	CARRPIAVSTDTQYF	TGTGCCAGACGCCCGATAGCGGTTAGCACAGATACGCAGTATTTT
12	.	TRBV28	TRBJ1-3	.	CASSSGGNTIYF	TGTGCCAGCAGTTCGGGGGGAAACACCATATATTTT
15	TRBD2	TRBV6-4	TRBJ2-1	few	CASSGTSGAFNEQFF	TGTGCCAGCAGTGGGACTAGCGGAGCTTTTAATGAGCAGTTCTTC
12	.	TRBV10-1	TRBJ1-2	.	CATTTGSYGYTF	TGCGCCACCACGACAGGTAGCTATGGCTACACCTTC
14	TRBD1	TRBV5-8	TRBJ1-1	.	CASSFDRDDTEAFF	TGTGCCAGCAGTTTCGACAGGGATGACACTGAAGCTTTCTTT
12	.	TRBV18	TRBJ2-3	.	CASSPYTDTQYF	TGTGCCAGCTCACCCTACACAGATACGCAGTATTTT
19	.	TRBV4-1	TRBJ1-4	.	CASSQGFYRDYRTNEKLFF	TGCGCCAGCAGCCAAGGATTTTACAGGGATTATCGGACTAATGAAAAACTGTTTTTT
16	.	TRBV5-4	TRBJ2-3	.	CASSPHPGSSTDTQYF	TGTGCCAGCAGCCCCCACCCGGGTTCTAGCACAGATACGCAGTATTTT
18	TRBD1	TRBV28	TRBJ1-2	.	CASSPHGPRGQASYGYTF	TGTGCCAGCAGTCCACACGGGCCTCGGGGACAGGCGTCTTATGGCTACACCTTC
13	.	TRBV9	TRBJ2-7	.	CASSGQDVYEQYF	TGTGCCAGCAGCGGCCAGGATGTCTACGAGCAGTACTTC
12	.	TRBV19	TRBJ1-3	.	CASSPQGNTIYF	TGTGCCAGTAGCCCACAGGGAAACACCATATATTTT
15	TRBD1	TRBV15	TRBJ2-5	.	CATSTGDRGKETQYF	TGTGCCACCAGCACCGGGGACAGGGGGAAAGAGACCCAGTACTTC
15	.	TRBV4-2	TRBJ2-1	.	CASSQADSSYNEQFF	TGTGCCAGCAGCCAAGCGGACAGTTCCTACAATGAGCAGTTCTTC
14	.	TRBV19	TRBJ2-7	.	CASSVPGDTYEQYF	TGTGCCAGTAGTGTTCCTGGGGACACCTACGAGCAGTACTTC
16	TRBD1	TRBV30	TRBJ1-5	.	CAWGTAFPNSNQPQHF	TGTGCCTGGGGGACAGCTTTTCCCAATAGCAATCAGCCCCAGCATTTT
13	.	TRBV7-9	TRBJ1-4	.	CASSLEQGEKLFF	TGTGCCAGCAGCCTGGAGCAGGGTGAAAAACTGTTTTTT
13	.	TRBV28	TRBJ1-3	.	CASDSGSLSTIYF	TGTGCCAGTGATTCCGGGTCTTTGAGCACCATATATTTT
15	TRBD1	TRBV19	TRBJ1-2	once	CASSIQGAYLYGYTF	TGTGCCAGTAGTATACAGGGGGCATACCTATATGGCTACACCTTC
16	.	TRBV27	TRBJ1-3	.	CAYKPTGGYSGNTIYF	TGTGCCTATAAACCCACCGGGGGATACTCTGGAAACACCATATATTTT
11	TRBD1	TRBV20-1	TRBJ1-2	.	CSARTGNGYTF	TGCAGTGCTCGGACAGGGAATGGCTACACCTTC
14	TRBD1	TRBV6-4	TRBJ1-2	few	CASRAPGQFYGYTF	TGTGCCAGCAGAGCCCCGGGACAGTTCTATGGCTACACCTTC
12	TRBD1	TRBV28	TRBJ2-7	.	CASSATGDEQYF	TGTGCCAGCAGTGCAACAGGGGACGAGCAGTACTTC
13	TRBD2	TRBV6-4	TRBJ2-1	.	CASSTSGVNEQFF	TGTGCCAGCAGTACAAGCGGGGTCAATGAGCAGTTCTTC
15	TRBD1	TRBV19	TRBJ1-5	.	CASSRPGQSNQPQHF	TGTGCCAGTAGTAGACCGGGACAGAGCAATCAGCCCCAGCATTTT
14	.	TRBV27	TRBJ1-5	.	CASSLVGGRGQQHF	TGTGCCAGCAGTTTGGTAGGAGGCAGGGGTCAGCAACATTTT
19	TRBD1	TRBV23-1	TRBJ1-2	.	CASPSCKGDRAIVNIGYTF	TGCGCCAGCCCTTCTTGTAAAGGGGACAGGGCAATTGTCAATATTGGCTACACCTTC
14	.	TRBV28	TRBJ1-2	.	CASSLRGLDYGYTF	TGTGCCAGCAGTTTACGCGGGTTGGACTATGGCTACACCTTC
15	TRBD2	TRBV6-1	TRBJ2-1	.	CASSEGASGSREQFF	TGTGCCAGCAGTGAAGGGGCTAGCGGGAGTCGGGAGCAGTTCTTC
13	.	TRBV18	TRBJ1-2	.	CASSPPESIGYTF	TGTGCCAGCTCACCACCAGAGTCTATTGGCTACACCTTC
16	TRBD1	TRBV5-6	TRBJ1-1	.	CASSFIADRVNTEAFF	TGTGCCAGCAGCTTTATCGCCGACAGGGTGAACACTGAAGCTTTCTTT
16	.	TRBV7-3	TRBJ2-7	.	CASSYDLASSSYEQYF	TGTGCCAGCAGTTACGATCTAGCGTCAAGCTCCTACGAGCAGTACTTC
15	.	TRBV9	TRBJ2-1	once	CASSVEQATYNEQFF	TGTGCCAGCAGCGTAGAACAGGCGACCTACAATGAGCAGTTCTTC
13	.	TRBV6-5	TRBJ1-2	.	CASSQQTVYGYTF	TGTGCCAGCAGCCAACAAACCGTCTATGGCTACACCTTC
15	.	TRBV27	TRBJ1-2	.	CASGPGQGRNYGYTF	TGTGCCAGCGGGCCGGGACAAGGTCGTAACTATGGCTACACCTTC
17	TRBD1	TRBV5-8	TRBJ1-5	.	CASSLDRGSISNQPQHF	TGTGCCAGCAGCTTGGACAGGGGTAGTATCAGCAATCAGCCCCAGCATTTT
13	.	TRBV11-3	TRBJ1-6	.	CASSQGLNSPLHF	TGTGCCAGCAGCCAGGGCCTTAATTCACCCCTCCACTTT
14	TRBD2	TRBV11-2	TRBJ2-5	few	CASSRTSTAETQYF	TGTGCCAGCAGCCGGACTAGTACCGCGGAGACCCAGTACTTC
13	TRBD1	TRBV2	TRBJ2-4	.	CARKTGSEDIQYF	TGTGCCAGAAAGACAGGGTCGGAGGACATTCAGTACTTC
13	.	TRBV19	TRBJ1-1	.	CASSTGGATEAFF	TGTGCCAGTAGTACCGGGGGTGCCACTGAAGCTTTCTTT
11	.	TRBV12-3/TRBV12-4	TRBJ2-1	.	CASSNREKQFF	TGTGCCAGCAGTAATCGGGAGAAGCAGTTCTTC
15	.	TRBV10-3	TRBJ2-7	.	CATCDPGAPRGEQYF	TGTGCCACGTGCGATCCTGGGGCCCCCCGCGGCGAGCAGTACTTC
14	TRBD1	TRBV27	TRBJ1-6	.	CASTFQGGHSPLHF	TGTGCCAGCACCTTCCAGGGGGGCCATTCACCCCTCCACTTT
16	TRBD2	TRBV5-1	TRBJ2-2	.	CASSSGLADLTGELFF	TGCGCCAGCAGCTCGGGACTAGCGGACTTAACCGGGGAGCTGTTTTTT
14	TRBD2	TRBV9	TRBJ2-1	.	CASSVASGVNEQFF	TGTGCCAGCAGCGTAGCTAGCGGGGTTAATGAGCAGTTCTTC
14	TRBD2	TRBV27	TRBJ2-7	.	CASSRTSGAYEQYF	TGTGCCAGCAGCCGGACTAGCGGGGCGTACGAGCAGTACTTC
16	.	TRBV27	TRBJ2-4	once	CASSPLKGLAKNIQYF	TGTGCCAGCAGTCCCCTGAAGGGACTAGCCAAAAACATTCAGTACTTC
12	.	TRBV5-4	TRBJ1-2	.	CASSSTDYGYTF	TGTGCCAGCAGCTCTACGGACTATGGCTACACCTTC
15	.	TRBV6-4	TRBJ2-1	few	CASSEGASSYNEQFF	TGTGCCAGCAGTGAAGGGGCCAGCTCCTACAATGAGCAGTTCTTC
14	TRBD1	TRBV19	TRBJ1-6	once	CASTPDRGNSPLHF	TGTGCCAGTACCCCCGACAGGGGAAATTCACCCCTCCACTTT
11	.	TRBV6-5	TRBJ2-2	.	CASARAGELFF	TGTGCCAGCGCGCGGGCCGGGGAGCTGTTTTTT
14	.	TRBV11-2	TRBJ2-7	.	CASSSQGYPYEQYF	TGTGCCAGCAGCTCCCAGGGCTACCCTTACGAGCAGTACTTC
15	TRBD1	TRBV5-6	TRBJ1-3	.	CASSDRDFFGNTIYF	TGTGCCAGCAGCGACAGGGACTTCTTCGGAAACACCATATATTTT
15	.	TRBV5-1	TRBJ2-5	.	CASSLTALAVETQYF	TGCGCCAGCAGCTTGACCGCATTAGCGGTAGAGACCCAGTACTTC